This TCR beta chain was sequenced for a study of shared clonotypes between healthy human individuals. Whole-study findings and limits: The naive CD4 repertoires of a few donors were compared, and 5% to 6.5% of clonotypes were shared.

Profiled with immunoSEQ multiplex PCR; TCRdb holds only in-frame clones, not every one. The table includes over 850,000 clones, 75% to 80% detected once. To note about this clone: What it recognizes is unknown.

CDR3 size: 15 residues. Germline assignment: CDR1 KGHSH and CDR2 LQKENI. The V end was cut by 5 bases, the J end by 0 bases, with 11 bases between. The receptor comes from a man between 18 and 29 years old in good health. Some clones in this sample may be carry-over from other donors' samples. Sequenced: memory CD4+ T cells from PBMCs. The subset: CD45RA-negative fraction. This chain joins TRBV18 and TRBJ1-5, with D possibly matching TRBD1 (5 bases). The CDR3 DNA follows: TGTGCCAGCTCAACTGAGGGGATTAGCAATCAGCCCCAGCATTTT. Translation gives CASSTEGISNQPQHF.